This T cell receptor (beta chain) was retrieved from a study of shared clonotypes between healthy human individuals. The study, taken as a whole, reports: Shared clonotypes: about 5.3% naive CD4, about 3.5% naive CD8, about 2.2% memory CD4, 0.4% to 0.5% memory CD8.

On this clone: What it binds is not known.

The assay used deep level. Original processing methods: Junction-only sequences without quality scores were provided by ImmunoSEQ, so filtering was different. The assay was immunoSEQ multiplex PCR, and TCRdb's table has in-frame clones only and misses some. The V and J calls and clone size come from that table; D and trimming were worked out from the DNA. This table has a few hundred thousand clones, around 87% appearing once. Looked up from germline, CDR1 is GTSNPN and CDR2 is SVGIG (reference sequence). Trimming removed 0 bases at V and 7 bases at J, with 16 bases between. CDR3 size: 14 residues. The clonotype comes from a man younger than 30 in good health. This chain connects TRBV30 to TRBJ2-7; no clear D gene. What was sequenced was memory CD8+ T cells sorted from blood. Subset reported: CD45RO+ cells pooled with CCR7-negative TemRA cells. The CDR3 coding sequence is TGTGCCTGGAGTGTAGGTTTCAGACTGGGAGAGCAGTACTTC. Translated, it gives CAWSVGFRLGEQYF.